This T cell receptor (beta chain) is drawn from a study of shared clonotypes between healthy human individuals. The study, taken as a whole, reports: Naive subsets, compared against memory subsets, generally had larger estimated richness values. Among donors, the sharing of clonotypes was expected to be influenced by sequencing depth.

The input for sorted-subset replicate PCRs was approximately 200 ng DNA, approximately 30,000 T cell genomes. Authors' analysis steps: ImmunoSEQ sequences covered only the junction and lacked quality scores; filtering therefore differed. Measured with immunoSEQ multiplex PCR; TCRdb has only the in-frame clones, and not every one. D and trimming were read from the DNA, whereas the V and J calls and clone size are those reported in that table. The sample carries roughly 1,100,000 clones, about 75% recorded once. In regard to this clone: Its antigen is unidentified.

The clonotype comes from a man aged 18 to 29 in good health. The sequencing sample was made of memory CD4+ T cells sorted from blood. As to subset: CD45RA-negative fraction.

This CDR3 reads CASSPYRVGYSNQPQHF. CDR3 in DNA: TGTGCCAGCTCACCATACAGGGTAGGATATAGCAATCAGCCCCAGCATTTT. The V call is TRBV18, the J call TRBJ1-5; tentatively, D is TRBD1 (6 bases). This CDR3 spans 17 amino acids. Germline loops: CDR1 KGHSH, CDR2 LQKENI. The ends were cut back, 2 bases at V and 0 bases at J, with 14 bases in the middle.